These 30 T cell receptor beta chains were sequenced from one sample in a study of T-cell memory formation after mild COVID-19. TCRdb re-derived calls from the 5' RACE reads in MiXCR, one entry per CDR3 protein. In the table there are approximately 450,000 distinct CDR3 sequences, about 20% of which are singletons. Sequencing input: PBMCs or a T cell subset sorted from them (not recorded which). Receptors originate from an adult woman who had mild COVID-19 (a few samples of this study predate the infection). Cell type and time point are not known.

This clonotype was observed a few times. This rearrangement joins TRBV5-1 to TRBJ2-5; D gene unclear. V lost 0 bases, J lost 1 base, and 7 bases lay in between. Germline V gives CDR1 SGHRS, CDR2 YFSETQ. The CDR3 has 14 amino acids. As DNA, the CDR3 is TGCGCCAGCAGCTTGGGTAGGACCCAAGAGACCCAGTACTTC. Its translation: CASSLGRTQETQYF.

The chain combines TRBV29-1 with TRBJ2-7, with a possible D match to TRBD2 (6 bases). There are 10 residues in the CDR3. The V end was cut by 2 bases, the J end by 10 bases, with 9 bases between. Germline V gene sequence: CDR1 SQVTM, CDR2 ANQGSEA. DNA for the CDR3: TGCAGCGTTGAATTGGGGACTCAGTACTTC. Encoded protein: CSVELGTQYF.

This rearrangement joins TRBV7-8 to TRBJ1-5; 7 positions match TRBD1. The CDR3 contains 15 residues. V was clipped by 5 bases and J by 4 bases; unmatched bases: 8. Germline V CDR1 and CDR2: SGHVS, FQNEAQ. CDR3 bases: TGTGCCAGCAGCCCAGCAAGGGACAGAAATCAGCCCCAGCATTTT. It specifies CASSPARDRNQPQHF. Full variable domain (rest looked up from reference TRBV7-8 and TRBJ1-5): GAGVSQSPRYKVAKRGQDVALRCDPISGHVSLFWYQQALGQGPEFLTYFQNEAQLDKSGLPSDRFFAERPEGSVSTLKIQRTQQEDSAVYLCASSPARDRNQPQHFGDGTRLSIL.

This chain uses TRBV5-5 with TRBJ2-5; D is unresolved. Deletions cut 3 bases from V and 5 bases from J, with 14 bases between. The CDR3 runs to 14 residues. From germline, CDR1 is SGHKS and CDR2 YYEKEE (reference sequence). The CDR3 is CASSYITAGETQYF. The CDR3 coding sequence is TGTGCCAGCAGCTACATTACAGCTGGGGAGACCCAGTACTTC. The variable domain in full, completed from reference TRBV5-5 and TRBJ2-5, reads DAGVTQSPTHLIKTRGQQVTLRCSPISGHKSVSWYQQVLGQGPQFIFQYYEKEERGRGNFPDRFSARQFPNYSSELNVNALLLGDSALYLCASSYITAGETQYFGPGTRLLVL.

This clonotype was detected a few times. This rearrangement joins TRBV18 to TRBJ2-7; tentatively, D is TRBD1 (6 bases). CDR1 and CDR2 from the germline V gene are KGHSH and LQKENI. The ends were cut back, 3 bases at V and 3 bases at J, with 12 bases in the middle. This CDR3 has 14 amino acids. The CDR3 nucleotides read TGTGCCAGCTCACCCCGACAGGACCGCTACGAGCAGTACTTC. Its protein product is CASSPRQDRYEQYF.

The chain links TRBV6-2 or TRBV6-3 to TRBJ1-6; possible D gene TRBD1, 5 bases. The CDR3 has 19 amino acids. V gave up 0 bases and J gave up 4 bases, with 19 bases separating them. Per the germline V gene, CDR1 is MNHEY and CDR2 is SVGEGT. CDR3 bases: TGTGCCAGCAGTTACTCACCACAGGCAGAGGGTGGGTATAATTCACCCCTCCACTTT. Residues: CASSYSPQAEGGYNSPLHF.

J is TRBJ2-2 and V is TRBV7-3; 8 bases align to TRBD1. Germline V lookup: CDR1 SGHTA, CDR2 FQGTGA. The length of the CDR3 is 17 residues. Trimming removed 0 bases from V and 5 bases from J; junction bases left unmatched: 8. The CDR3 protein is CASSLTPRQGLTGELFF. In DNA form, the CDR3 reads TGTGCCAGCAGCTTAACCCCACGACAGGGGTTAACCGGGGAGCTGTTTTTT.

This clonotype was observed a handful of times. The gene calls are TRBV5-1 and TRBJ1-4, with 9 bases aligning to TRBD1. Trimming cost V 0 bases and J 8 bases; bases outside gene matches: 5. This CDR3 is 15 amino acids long. Germline V gives CDR1 SGHRS, CDR2 YFSETQ. In nucleotides, the CDR3 is TGCGCCAGCAGCTTGGAAGGGACAGGGAAAGAAAAACTGTTTTTT. Translated, it gives CASSLEGTGKEKLFF.

V usage is TRBV5-6 and J usage is TRBJ2-7; possibly TRBD1 for D (5 bases). Looked up from germline, CDR1 is SGHDT and CDR2 is YYEEEE. V was shortened by 0 bases and J by 9 bases, with 10 bases between the two germline ends. CDR3 length: 12 residues. The CDR3 coding sequence is TGTGCCAGCAGCTTGGGACAGAATAGGCAGTACTTC. This codes for CASSLGQNRQYF.

This clonotype was detected only a few times. The chain combines TRBV7-2 with TRBJ2-3; 9 bases are shared with TRBD1. With V trimmed by 5 bases and J by 1 base, 10 bases remained unmatched. The germline gives CDR1 SGHTA, CDR2 FQGNSA. The CDR3 contains 17 residues. CDR3 in amino acids: CASSQGRTGVRTDTQYF. Written as DNA, the CDR3 is TGTGCCAGCAGCCAAGGTCGGACAGGGGTCCGCACAGATACGCAGTATTTT.

This clonotype appeared many times. The gene calls are TRBV6-6 and TRBJ2-1; TRBD2 might be the D (6 bases). This CDR3 comprises 17 residues. V was trimmed by 5 bases and J by 0 bases, leaving 17 bases between them. Looked up from germline, CDR1 is MNHNY and CDR2 is SVGAGI (reference sequence). The CDR3 DNA reads as TGTGCCAGCAGTCAGGTAGGAGGGCTGAGCTCCTACAATGAGCAGTTCTTC. Translated: CASSQVGGLSSYNEQFF.

V is TRBV20-1 and J is TRBJ1-1, with D tentatively TRBD1 (5 bases). The CDR3 consists of 14 residues. CDR1 DFQATT and CDR2 SNEGSKA come from the germline V gene (reference sequence). V was clipped by 4 bases and J by 0 bases, with 12 bases between them. This CDR3 reads CSATRGTMNTEAFF. CDR3 in DNA: TGCAGTGCTACCCGGGGGACCATGAACACTGAAGCTTTCTTT.

In its sample, this clonotype was seen a few times. The genes are TRBV27 and TRBJ2-7; D call uncertain. Germline values: CDR1 MNHEY, CDR2 SMNVEV (reference sequence). Trimming cost V 6 bases and J 0 bases, with 15 bases left between them. CDR3 length: 15 amino acids. CDR3 sequence (DNA): TGTGCCAGCAGCCCCCAAGCCGGGTACTCCTACGAGCAGTACTTC. It specifies CASSPQAGYSYEQYF.

The gene calls are TRBV4-3 and TRBJ2-5, with D unclear. Germline CDR1 LGHNA, CDR2 YSLEER. The CDR3 contains 13 residues. Trimming took 0 bases from V and 5 from J, leaving 7 bases between them. CDR3 sequence (DNA): TGCGCCAGCAGCCAAGATAATCAGGAGACCCAGTACTTC. Translation: CASSQDNQETQYF.

This clonotype was detected ten times or more. This chain links TRBV5-1 with TRBJ2-1; maybe TRBD1 (6 bases). The V gene's germline CDR1 is SGHRS and CDR2 YFSETQ. The germline V and J ends were trimmed by 4 bases and 5 bases, with 16 bases remaining between them. The CDR3 consists of 15 residues. The CDR3 region has the DNA TGCGCCAGCAGCATGCCCTCGGGACAAAACAATGAGCAGTTCTTC. Protein sequence: CASSMPSGQNNEQFF.

The V gene is TRBV7-9, the J gene TRBJ2-1, with TRBD1 matching 7 bases. CDR1 and CDR2 from the germline V gene are SEHNR and FQNEAQ (reference sequence). The V gene end was trimmed by 5 bases and the J gene end by 4 bases; junction bases not matched to a gene: 8. The CDR3 consists of 15 residues. CDR3 sequence: CASSPAGTAYNEQFF. In nucleotides, the CDR3 is TGTGCCAGCAGCCCTGCCGGGACAGCATACAATGAGCAGTTCTTC.

The chain is built from TRBV5-1 and TRBJ2-1; no firm D call. The CDR3 has 14 residues. The germline gives CDR1 SGHRS, CDR2 YFSETQ. The V gene lost 5 bases and the J gene lost 1 base, with 10 bases spanning the gap. The CDR3 sequence: CASSPGFSYNEQFF. The CDR3 bases are TGCGCCAGCAGTCCCGGGTTTTCCTACAATGAGCAGTTCTTC.

This chain uses TRBV20-1 with TRBJ2-1; TRBD2 matches 12 bases. The germline gives CDR1 DFQATT, CDR2 SNEGSKA (reference sequence). After removal of 6 bases from V and 8 bases from J, the junction contained 14 bases not matched to a gene. The CDR3 runs 16 residues. The CDR3 region has the DNA TGCAGTGCATCCCGGGAACTAGCGGGGGGTTTTGATGAGCAGTTCTTC. Amino acids: CSASRELAGGFDEQFF.

The chain links TRBV2 to TRBJ2-3, with D perhaps TRBD1 (5 bases). The CDR3 sequence is 16 residues long. Between the trimmed V and J ends, which lost 9 bases and 2 bases, there was a span of 21 bases. Germline assignment: CDR1 SNHLY and CDR2 FYNNEI. CDR3 DNA sequence: TGTGCCAGACCCACAGGTGCTGCATCACACACAGATACGCAGTATTTT. Amino acid sequence: CARPTGAASHTDTQYF. The variable domain in full, with the rest retrieved from reference TRBV2 and TRBJ2-3, is EPEVTQTPSHQVTQMGQEVILRCVPISNHLYFYWYRQILGQKVEFLVSFYNNEISEKSEIFDDQFSVERPDGSNFTLKIRSTKLEDSAMYFCARPTGAASHTDTQYFGPGTRLTVL.

The V gene is TRBV12-3 or TRBV12-4, the J gene TRBJ2-7; D possibly corresponds to TRBD2 (6 bases). This CDR3 region has 14 residues. The V end was cut by 5 bases, the J end by 0 bases, with 11 bases between. The CDR3 nucleotides are TGTGCCAGCAGTATCGGACTAACCTCCTACGAGCAGTACTTC. It encodes CASSIGLTSYEQYF.

The chain has TRBV2 and TRBJ2-1; no reliable D call. V was clipped by 2 bases and J by 8 bases, with 10 bases between them. Germline CDR1 SNHLY, CDR2 FYNNEI. The CDR3 contains 13 residues. The CDR3 protein is CASSELVGDEQFF. The CDR3, as DNA: TGTGCCAGCAGTGAATTAGTAGGCGATGAGCAGTTCTTC.

This clonotype was counted ten times or more. The chain uses TRBV5-1 and TRBJ1-5; no reliable D call. The V gene lost 0 bases and the J gene lost 7 bases, with 8 bases spanning the gap. CDR1 and CDR2 (germline): SGHRS, YFSETQ. This CDR3 comprises 13 residues. This CDR3 is CASSLDGGQPQHF. The CDR3 DNA reads as TGCGCCAGCAGCTTGGACGGTGGGCAGCCCCAGCATTTT.

This clonotype was detected ten times or more. The rearrangement joins TRBV24-1 to TRBJ2-3, with 11 bases matching TRBD2. V lost 6 bases, J lost 5 bases, and 9 bases stayed unmatched. Germline loops: CDR1 KGHDR, CDR2 SFDVKD. The CDR3 has 16 residues. CDR3 protein: CATSSPLAGELDTQYF. In DNA, the CDR3 is TGTGCCACCAGTTCCCCACTAGCGGGAGAATTAGATACGCAGTATTTT.

The genes are TRBV6-5 and TRBJ1-6; the D is unclear. V gave up 0 bases and J gave up 7 bases, with 10 bases separating them. Germline V gene data show CDR1 as MNHEY and CDR2 as SVGAGI. The CDR3 runs 15 residues. The DNA of the CDR3 is TGTGCCAGCAGTTACTCGAGTACGGCCAATTCACCCCTCCACTTT. It translates to CASSYSSTANSPLHF.

The chain joins TRBV7-3 to TRBJ2-3, with TRBD2 matching over 10 bases. Per the germline V gene, CDR1 is SGHTA and CDR2 is FQGTGA. This CDR3 has 15 amino acids. Trimming took 4 bases from V and 6 from J; bases not matched to a gene: 7. The CDR3 here is CASSSAGGPADTQYF. The DNA for the CDR3 is TGTGCCAGCAGCTCAGCGGGAGGGCCCGCTGATACGCAGTATTTT.

This clonotype has a handful of counts. The junction shows a germline mismatch at one end, possibly a read error. V is TRBV7-7 and J is TRBJ2-5; 8 nucleotides line up with TRBD2. Germline lookup yields CDR1 SSHAT and CDR2 FNYEAQ (reference sequence). The CDR3 has 15 amino acids. CDR3: CASSLNAGGAETQYF. DNA for the CDR3: TGTGCTAGCAGCTTAAACGCGGGGGGCGCAGAGACCCAGTACTTC.

This clonotype was seen more than once but under ten times. CDR3 DNA: TGTGCCATCAGTGAAGGCGGACATGGCTACACCTTC. Amino acid sequence: CAISEGGHGYTF. The chain links TRBV10-3 to TRBJ1-2; D call uncertain. Germline V gives CDR1 ENHRY, CDR2 SYGVKD. V was shortened by 3 bases and J by 6 bases, with 8 bases between the two germline ends. The CDR3 is 12 amino acids.

This clonotype was detected only a few times. Here the CDR3 DNA reads TGTGCCAGCAGCCCGGACCCGGGTAGGAATGAGCAGTTCTTC. Protein product: CASSPDPGRNEQFF. The V gene is TRBV12-3 or TRBV12-4, the J gene TRBJ2-1; D is unclear. This CDR3 is 14 amino acids long. V lost 6 bases and J 7 bases, leaving 16 bases between the germline ends.

The gene calls are TRBV20-1 and TRBJ1-6; the D gene is possibly TRBD1 (5 bases). The CDR3 loop spans 15 amino acids. V was pared by 6 bases and J by 1 base, with 13 bases between. The V gene's germline CDR1 is DFQATT and CDR2 SNEGSKA (reference sequence). The CDR3 DNA is TGCAGTGCCAGATGGGGGGGGTCCTATAATTCACCCCTCCACTTT. Protein sequence: CSARWGGSYNSPLHF.

This clonotype appeared many times. The J gene is TRBJ2-3, the V gene TRBV7-2, with D perhaps TRBD1 (6 bases). The CDR3 sequence is 16 residues long. CDR1 is SGHTA and CDR2 is FQGNSA in the germline V gene. The germline V and J ends were trimmed by 2 bases and 1 base, with 13 bases remaining between them. The DNA of the CDR3 is TGTGCCAGCAGCTTACAGGGGCGCGTAGGCACAGATACGCAGTATTTT. This translates into CASSLQGRVGTDTQYF.